Listed below are T cell receptor beta chains from one sample, sequenced in a study of blood T cell repertoires in COVID-19. The table came from immunoSEQ multiplex PCR; TCRdb's copy has only in-frame clones and leaves some out. Of 87,000 or so clones in the sample, 87% were seen once. Sequencing was done on a sample of peripheral blood. The receptors were sampled from a human donor with acute or convalescent COVID-19. The donor label of this sample is uncertain. CDR3s include the opening cysteine and the closing phenylalanine or tryptophan. Fields, in order: CDR3 DNA, CDR3 protein, clone size, D gene, J gene, V gene. D genes are given only for firm matches. Not every row has a clone size; where given, it reads once, few, many or a size class.

CDR3nt: TGTGCCAGCAGTGAGTTCCCAGGGAGCAATCAGCCCCAGCATTTT
CDR3aa: CASSEFPGSNQPQHF
abundance: .
d_gene: .
j_gene: TRBJ1-5
v_gene: TRBV6-1

CDR3nt: TGTGCCAGCAGCTTAGGGGACTTACCGCCCCAAGAGACCCAGTACTTC
CDR3aa: CASSLGDLPPQETQYF
abundance: .
d_gene: .
j_gene: TRBJ2-5
v_gene: TRBV7-2

CDR3nt: TGTGCCACCAGTGACACCCAGGGGGCTGGGGCCAACGTCCTGACTTTC
CDR3aa: CATSDTQGAGANVLTF
abundance: .
d_gene: TRBD1
j_gene: TRBJ2-6
v_gene: TRBV24-1

CDR3nt: TGTGCCAGCAGTTTATGGTCGGGGATGAACACTGAAGCTTTCTTT
CDR3aa: CASSLWSGMNTEAFF
abundance: .
d_gene: .
j_gene: TRBJ1-1
v_gene: TRBV28

CDR3nt: TGTGCCAGCAGCCAAGGGACGGGGGGGGTGGATACGCAGTATTTT
CDR3aa: CASSQGTGGVDTQYF
abundance: .
d_gene: TRBD2
j_gene: TRBJ2-3
v_gene: TRBV3-1/TRBV3-2

CDR3nt: TGTGCCAGCAACCCACCAGGACAGAGCCTTGGAGCTTTCTTT
CDR3aa: CASNPPGQSLGAFF
abundance: few
d_gene: .
j_gene: TRBJ1-1
v_gene: TRBV7-9

CDR3nt: TGTGCCAGTAGTATGACGGACAGGGATAGTCAGCCCCAGCATTTT
CDR3aa: CASSMTDRDSQPQHF
abundance: .
d_gene: TRBD1
j_gene: TRBJ1-5
v_gene: TRBV19

CDR3nt: TGCGCCAGCAGCTTGGCTTTGGAGAGGTCCTACGAGCAGTACTTC
CDR3aa: CASSLALERSYEQYF
abundance: .
d_gene: .
j_gene: TRBJ2-7
v_gene: TRBV5-1

CDR3nt: TGTGCCAGCAGCCAAGGAGGGACAGGGGGCTTGAGTGAAAAACTGTTTTTT
CDR3aa: CASSQGGTGGLSEKLFF
abundance: .
d_gene: TRBD1
j_gene: TRBJ1-4
v_gene: TRBV3-1/TRBV3-2

CDR3nt: TGTGCCAGCAAAGAAGGGGGGGCCAGGCGTGAGACCCAGTACTTC
CDR3aa: CASKEGGARRETQYF
abundance: .
d_gene: .
j_gene: TRBJ2-5
v_gene: TRBV27

CDR3nt: TGTGCCAGTAGTATTACAGGGGCTACAAGCGGGGAGCTGTTTTTT
CDR3aa: CASSITGATSGELFF
abundance: .
d_gene: TRBD1
j_gene: TRBJ2-2
v_gene: TRBV19

CDR3nt: TGTGCCAGCAGTTCCTTACTCTACAATGAGCAGTTCTTC
CDR3aa: CASSSLLYNEQFF
abundance: .
d_gene: .
j_gene: TRBJ2-1
v_gene: TRBV27

CDR3nt: TGTGCCAGCGCGTCTAGCGGGGGGTACGAGCAGTACTTC
CDR3aa: CASASSGGYEQYF
abundance: .
d_gene: TRBD2
j_gene: TRBJ2-7
v_gene: TRBV6-5

CDR3nt: TGTGCCAGCAGCCGCTGGGACAGCTCCTACGAGCAGTACTTC
CDR3aa: CASSRWDSSYEQYF
abundance: .
d_gene: TRBD1
j_gene: TRBJ2-7
v_gene: TRBV4-2

CDR3nt: TGTGCCAGCAGCTTAATTTCAGGGCCCCAGCATTTT
CDR3aa: CASSLISGPQHF
abundance: .
d_gene: .
j_gene: TRBJ1-5
v_gene: TRBV7-9

CDR3nt: TGTGCCAGCAGTGTAACGAGGAGGGCCACGGGCAAAAACATTCAGTACTTC
CDR3aa: CASSVTRRATGKNIQYF
abundance: .
d_gene: .
j_gene: TRBJ2-4
v_gene: TRBV2

CDR3nt: TGTGCCAGCAGTTTTGGGAGGAACACTGAAGCTTTCTTT
CDR3aa: CASSFGRNTEAFF
abundance: .
d_gene: .
j_gene: TRBJ1-1
v_gene: TRBV28

CDR3nt: TGTGCCAGCGCGAGTCGGGGGGCCACTGAAGCTTTCTTT
CDR3aa: CASASRGATEAFF
abundance: .
d_gene: .
j_gene: TRBJ1-1
v_gene: TRBV7-2

CDR3nt: TGTGCCAGTCGAACAGGGGGATCGGACAATGAGCAGTTCTTC
CDR3aa: CASRTGGSDNEQFF
abundance: .
d_gene: TRBD1
j_gene: TRBJ2-1
v_gene: TRBV19